This is a list of T cell receptor beta chains from one sample in a study of T cell responses to AZD1222 COVID-19 vaccine. Generated by immunoSEQ multiplex PCR, the TCRdb table keeps only in-frame clones and is missing some. Found here are tens of thousands of clones, about nine tenths of them singletons; the top ten hold about 20%. Sequences were derived from peripheral blood, sampled on day 0 of AZD1222 vaccination. The receptors here all came from an adult in good health. Both conserved end residues are part of each CDR3. Fields, in order: clone size, J gene, V gene, D gene, CDR3 protein, CDR3 DNA. A D gene is named only where the DNA matches it firmly. The listing skips clone size in some rows; elsewhere it reads once, few, many or a size class.

NA TRBJ2-6 TRBV6-5 NA CASSYSQNSGANVLTF TGTGCCAGCAGTTACTCCCAGAACTCTGGGGCCAACGTCCTGACTTTC
NA TRBJ2-2 TRBV18 NA CASSPDPGELFF TGTGCCAGCTCACCAGATCCCGGGGAGCTGTTTTTT
NA TRBJ1-2 TRBV7-9 TRBD1 CASIGTGHERSFYGYTF TGTGCCAGCATAGGGACAGGGCATGAAAGAAGTTTCTATGGCTACACCTTC
NA TRBJ1-2 TRBV7-9 NA CASSLVGAGGYTF TGTGCCAGCAGCTTAGTGGGGGCCGGGGGCTACACCTTC
NA TRBJ1-1 TRBV6-5 NA CATTEENTEAFF TGTGCCACCACAGAAGAGAACACTGAAGCTTTCTTT
NA TRBJ2-2 TRBV12-5 TRBD2 CASGLKGLAGDSGELFF TGTGCTAGTGGTTTGAAGGGACTAGCGGGGGATTCCGGGGAGCTGTTTTTT
once TRBJ1-4 TRBV29-1 NA CSVDLGHEIATNEKLFF TGCAGCGTTGACCTAGGACACGAGATTGCAACTAATGAAAAACTGTTTTTT
NA TRBJ2-5 TRBV6-2/TRBV6-3 NA CASSYLGGPETQYF TGTGCCAGCAGTTACCTTGGAGGACCAGAGACCCAGTACTTC
NA TRBJ1-5 TRBV27 NA CASSLEEADSNQPQHF TGTGCCAGCAGTTTAGAAGAGGCCGATAGCAATCAGCCCCAGCATTTT
NA TRBJ2-2 TRBV3-1/TRBV3-2 NA CASSLPGLSLNTGELFF TGTGCCAGCAGCCTACCGGGACTCAGCCTTAACACCGGGGAGCTGTTTTTT
NA TRBJ2-2 TRBV7-2 TRBD1 CASSRRPGTGGLGELFF TGTGCCAGCAGCCGCCGGCCCGGGACAGGGGGCCTCGGGGAGCTGTTTTTT
NA TRBJ2-2 TRBV4-2 NA CASSQQSRGTANTGELFF TGTGCCAGCAGCCAACAAAGCCGCGGGACAGCGAACACCGGGGAGCTGTTTTTT
NA TRBJ2-3 TRBV4-1 NA CASSHPGVDTQYF TGCGCCAGCAGCCATCCGGGGGTTGATACGCAGTATTTT
NA TRBJ2-5 TRBV12-5 NA CASGLWGSYQETQYF TGTGCTAGTGGTTTGTGGGGGTCGTACCAAGAGACCCAGTACTTC
NA TRBJ1-5 TRBV28 TRBD1 CASSRDRAFNQPQHF TGTGCCAGCAGTCGGGACAGGGCCTTCAATCAGCCCCAGCATTTT
NA TRBJ2-7 TRBV10-3 NA CAISDSNYEQYF TGTGCCATCAGTGACAGTAACTACGAGCAGTACTTC
NA TRBJ2-7 TRBV12-3/TRBV12-4 NA CASARGSYEQYF TGTGCCAGCGCACGCGGCTCCTACGAGCAGTACTTC
NA TRBJ2-7 TRBV9 TRBD1 CASSAGDRGTYEQYF TGTGCCAGCAGCGCCGGGGACAGGGGGACCTACGAGCAGTACTTC
once TRBJ1-2 TRBV6-5 TRBD1 CASNPGQGGLGYTF TGTGCCAGCAACCCGGGACAGGGCGGGTTAGGCTACACCTTC
NA TRBJ2-7 TRBV6-5 TRBD1 CASRGQGYEQYF TGTGCCAGCAGGGGACAGGGTTACGAGCAGTACTTC
few TRBJ2-5 TRBV5-4 TRBD2 CASSLAGLAGKETQYF TGTGCCAGCAGCTTGGCGGGACTAGCAGGAAAAGAGACCCAGTACTTC
NA TRBJ1-6 TRBV28 NA CASSSTGSSWNSPLHF TGTGCCAGCAGCTCGACAGGTAGTAGTTGGAATTCACCCCTCCACTTT
once TRBJ1-6 TRBV7-9 NA CASSLVGTEHRVSPLHF TGTGCCAGCAGCTTAGTTGGGACCGAACACAGGGTTTCACCCCTCCACTTT
NA TRBJ1-5 TRBV9 NA CASSPSATRHNQPQHF TGTGCCAGCAGCCCATCGGCTACGAGGCACAATCAGCCCCAGCATTTT
NA TRBJ1-6 TRBV19 NA CATNSGEGVYNSPLHF TGTGCCACCAATTCAGGGGAGGGAGTATATAATTCACCCCTCCACTTT
NA TRBJ2-5 TRBV2 TRBD2 CASSLGTSAQETQYF TGTGCCAGCAGTCTCGGGACTAGCGCTCAAGAGACCCAGTACTTC
NA TRBJ2-7 TRBV10-3 TRBD2 CAITPLAGDTYEQYF TGTGCCATCACCCCTCTAGCGGGCGATACCTACGAGCAGTACTTC
NA TRBJ2-6 TRBV6-1 TRBD1 CASSDGQGTDGANVLTF TGTGCCAGCAGTGATGGACAGGGGACTGATGGGGCCAACGTCCTGACTTTC
NA TRBJ1-3 TRBV19 NA CASSIGAMSSGNTIYF TGTGCCAGTAGTATAGGGGCGATGAGCTCTGGAAACACCATATATTTT
NA TRBJ1-3 TRBV18 TRBD1 CASRDRGANTIYF TGTGCCAGCCGGGACAGGGGAGCGAACACCATATATTTT
NA TRBJ2-2 TRBV9 NA CASSPGTHNTGELFF TGTGCCAGCAGCCCCGGGACTCACAACACCGGGGAGCTGTTTTTT
NA TRBJ2-7 TRBV19 TRBD1 CASSSRQGIYEQYF TGTGCCAGTAGTAGCAGACAGGGTATTTACGAGCAGTACTTC
NA TRBJ1-6 TRBV16 NA CASSQRGRDSPLHF TGTGCCAGCAGCCAACGGGGGCGGGATTCACCCCTCCACTTT
NA TRBJ1-2 TRBV19 TRBD1 CASSMSADRAIYGYTF TGTGCCAGTAGTATGAGCGCGGACAGGGCGATCTATGGCTACACCTTC
NA TRBJ2-1 TRBV27 TRBD2 CASRYTGTSGGASYNEQFF TGTGCCAGCAGGTACACCGGGACTAGCGGGGGGGCCTCCTACAATGAGCAGTTCTTC
NA TRBJ2-7 TRBV24-1 TRBD2 CATSDPTSGVYEQYF TGTGCCACCAGTGACCCCACTAGCGGGGTCTACGAGCAGTACTTC
NA TRBJ1-5 TRBV3-1/TRBV3-2 NA CASSQGRRNQPQHF TGTGCCAGCAGCCAAGGACGGCGCAATCAGCCCCAGCATTTT
NA TRBJ2-3 TRBV4-3 TRBD2 CASSLGGSGGITDTQYF TGCGCCAGCAGCCTTGGGGGTAGCGGGGGGATCACAGATACGCAGTATTTT
NA TRBJ2-7 TRBV5-1 NA CASSPGGTVTYEQYF TGCGCCAGCAGCCCCGGGGGGACAGTGACGTACGAGCAGTACTTC
NA TRBJ1-2 TRBV7-2 NA CASSLDSNYGYTF TGTGCCAGCAGCCTGGACAGCAACTATGGCTACACCTTC
few TRBJ2-2 TRBV30 NA CAWSRAGGDTGELFF TGTGCCTGGAGCAGGGCAGGGGGGGACACCGGGGAGCTGTTTTTT
NA TRBJ1-2 TRBV12-3/TRBV12-4 TRBD1 CASTSDRNYGYTF TGTGCCAGCACCTCGGACAGGAACTATGGCTACACCTTC
once TRBJ1-2 TRBV6-5 TRBD1 CASGTRGGRNYGYTF TGTGCCAGCGGGACCAGGGGGGGGCGGAACTATGGCTACACCTTC
NA TRBJ2-7 TRBV4-3 NA CASSQGIGRGREHYEQYF TGCGCCAGCAGCCAAGGTATCGGAAGAGGTCGGGAACACTACGAGCAGTACTTC
NA TRBJ2-3 TRBV5-1 TRBD1 CASSLGGGSTDTQYF TGCGCCAGCAGCTTGGGAGGGGGCAGCACAGATACGCAGTATTTT
NA TRBJ1-1 TRBV12-3/TRBV12-4 NA CASSLRSTEAFF TGTGCCAGCAGTTTAAGATCCACTGAAGCTTTCTTT
NA TRBJ1-6 TRBV5-6 NA CASSFGLNLYNSPLHF TGTGCCAGCAGCTTCGGGCTGAACCTTTATAATTCACCCCTCCACTTT
few TRBJ2-1 TRBV7-2 NA CASRPGSYNEQFF TGTGCCAGCAGACCCGGGAGTTACAATGAGCAGTTCTTC
NA TRBJ1-5 TRBV18 TRBD1 CASSRDSRDQPQHF TGTGCCAGCTCACGGGACAGCCGCGATCAGCCCCAGCATTTT
once TRBJ2-2 TRBV28 NA CASSLAHGELFF TGTGCCAGCAGTTTGGCCCACGGGGAGCTGTTTTTT
NA TRBJ2-7 TRBV11-1 NA CASSPGRIGEQYF TGTGCCAGCAGCCCGGGGCGAATCGGCGAGCAGTACTTC
once TRBJ2-7 TRBV10-1 TRBD1 CASSESYPGRGYGSYEQYF TGCGCCAGCAGTGAGTCGTATCCCGGCAGGGGGTATGGCTCCTACGAGCAGTACTTC
NA TRBJ1-2 TRBV7-9 TRBD1 CASSSGTAIFRVGEGF TGTGCCAGCAGCTCCGGGACAGCCATATTTAGGGTCGGCGAGGGCTTC
once TRBJ1-5 TRBV24-1 NA CATSDLGGMEQPQHF TGTGCCACCAGTGACCTAGGGGGGATGGAGCAGCCCCAGCATTTT
NA TRBJ1-3 TRBV5-4 NA CASSPGAGAVLLNTIYF TGTGCCAGCAGCCCAGGTGCAGGGGCAGTCCTGTTAAACACCATATATTTT